The clone carrying this T cell receptor beta chain was recorded many times. Antigen specificity is unknown. The sample originates from a study of T cells in Graves' hyperthyroidism and ophthalmopathy. Looked up from germline, CDR1 is MNHEY and CDR2 is SMNVEV (reference sequence). CDR3 size: 14 residues. With 6 bases clipped from V and 4 bases from J, the junction kept 6 bases outside the gene matches. Individuals with ophthalmopathy presented a Clinical Activity Score of at least 3, a NOSPECS grade of at least 4 and a duration under 3 months. Those patients with uncontrolled infection, other autoimmune disease, pregnancy or lactation were excluded. Every diagnosis used clinical symptoms, serum thyroxine and TRAb, thyroid ultrasound and orbital computed tomography. From RNA transcripts, TCR beta CDR3 regions were amplified. The TCR CDR3 was amplified in a first-round RT-PCR using the HTBI primer set. MiXCR was run by TCRdb on the multiplex PCR reads, yielding one entry per CDR3 protein. The table has about 250,000 distinct CDR3 sequences, around 22% seen once.

Study-wide results and caveats: The majority of expanded thyroid clonotypes above 0.001 also appeared in blood.

The TCR was taken from a man between 25 and 39 years old with Graves' ophthalmopathy. This chain connects TRBV27 to TRBJ2-1, with TRBD1 matching 7 bases. The sample was blood. The CDR3 spells CASSLGDSYNEQFF. Here the CDR3 DNA reads TGTGCCAGCAGCTTAGGGGACAGTTACAATGAGCAGTTCTTC.